A selection of T cell receptor beta chains follows, all from one sample in a study of blood T cells in healthy people across ages. TCRdb reprocessed the 5' RACE reads with MiXCR, giving one entry per CDR3 protein. The profile shows over a million distinct CDR3 sequences, more than 35% of them singletons. Sample: blood. The receptors stem from a woman aged 55 to 70 in good health. CDR3s include the opening cysteine and the closing phenylalanine or tryptophan. Each record gives: J gene, V gene, CDR3 protein.

J: .
V: TRBV7-9
CDR3: CASSWGDTNIQYF

J: TRBJ2-3
V: TRBV6-1
CDR3: CASSEGVISTDTQYF

J: TRBJ1-5
V: TRBV3-1
CDR3: CASSQDSNQPQHF

J: TRBJ1-2
V: TRBV28
CDR3: CASRRDRGINYGYTF

J: TRBJ2-3
V: TRBV20-1
CDR3: CSAGTRKSSSTDTQYF

J: TRBJ2-1
V: TRBV7-8
CDR3: CASSLRASLINEQFF

J: TRBJ2-5
V: TRBV20-1
CDR3: CSAGLFGGRETQYF

J: TRBJ2-5
V: TRBV20-1
CDR3: CSAARGTRQETQYF

J: TRBJ2-7
V: TRBV18
CDR3: CASSPPTGQGAYEQYF

J: TRBJ2-7
V: TRBV5-5
CDR3: CASSFPGTRENEQYF

J: TRBJ1-4
V: TRBV7-9
CDR3: CASSSPRVEEKLFF

J: TRBJ2-1
V: TRBV27
CDR3: CASAPAELPYNEQFF

J: TRBJ2-7
V: TRBV12-3/TRBV12-4
CDR3: CASRPRLAGVTYEQYF

J: TRBJ2-4
V: TRBV7-9
CDR3: CASSPSGQGRAKNIQYF

J: TRBJ2-1
V: TRBV11-2
CDR3: CASSPTWAYQETQFF

J: TRBJ2-7
V: TRBV12-3/TRBV12-4
CDR3: CASGSPEELHEQYF

J: TRBJ1-3
V: TRBV3-1
CDR3: CASSLFVTGLSGNTIYF

J: TRBJ1-2
V: TRBV6-2/TRBV6-3
CDR3: CASSPPGQTNYGYTF

J: TRBJ2-5
V: TRBV20-1
CDR3: CSARGQGFARETQYF